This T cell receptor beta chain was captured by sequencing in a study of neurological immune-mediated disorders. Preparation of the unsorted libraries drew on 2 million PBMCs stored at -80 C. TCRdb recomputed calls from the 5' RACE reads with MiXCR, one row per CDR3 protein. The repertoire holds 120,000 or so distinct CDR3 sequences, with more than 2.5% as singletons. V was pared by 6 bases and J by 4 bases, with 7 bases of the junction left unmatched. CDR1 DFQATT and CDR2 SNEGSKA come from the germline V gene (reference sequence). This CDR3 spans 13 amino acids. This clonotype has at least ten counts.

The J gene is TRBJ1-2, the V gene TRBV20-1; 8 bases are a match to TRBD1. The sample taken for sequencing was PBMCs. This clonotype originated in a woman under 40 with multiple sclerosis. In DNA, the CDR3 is TGCAGTGCATTACCAGGGGGCCTCTATGGCTACACCTTC. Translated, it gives CSALPGGLYGYTF.